Included here is one T cell receptor (beta chain) sequence, with context. V shed 5 bases and J shed 1 base, with 9 bases lying between them. From germline, CDR1 is MDHEN and CDR2 SYDVKM. The CDR3 extends over 13 amino acids. Assay used: immunoSEQ multiplex PCR; TCRdb lists only in-frame clones, some missing. This table has 470,000 or so clones, 80% to 90% appearing once. The entry originates in a study of blood T cell repertoires in COVID-19. Across the whole study: There were acute and convalescent COVID-19 samples, and they came from the United States, Italy and Spain.

Input material: peripheral blood. The chain joins TRBV28 to TRBJ2-7, with D uncertain. The clonotype originates from a woman aged 30 to 39 with acute or convalescent COVID-19. Here the CDR3 DNA reads TGTGCCAGCAGTCCCCTAGGATCCTACGAGCAGTACTTC. Protein: CASSPLGSYEQYF.